A single sample gave rise to the 32 T cell receptor beta chains below, sequenced in a study of shared clonotypes between healthy human individuals. TCRdb's table, derived via immunoSEQ multiplex PCR, lists solely in-frame clones and lacks some. In the table there are approximately 470,000 clones, 70% to 85% of which are singletons. Sequenced material: PBMCs. The receptor source for this set is a woman aged 35 to 49 in good health. Some clones in this sample may be carry-over from other donors' samples.

In its sample, this clone was seen once. The V call is TRBV11-2, the J call TRBJ2-1, with 11 bases aligning to TRBD2. CDR3 length: 16 amino acids. Germline CDR1 reads SGHAT; CDR2 reads FQNNGV. V lost 4 bases and J lost 1; bases outside the gene matches: 3. This chain's CDR3 is CASSSTSGGSYNEQFF. For the CDR3, the DNA is TGTGCCAGCAGCTCCACTAGCGGGGGTTCCTACAATGAGCAGTTCTTC.

This sequence joins TRBV7-3 and TRBJ2-3; D is perhaps TRBD1 or TRBD2 (5 bases each). The CDR3 loop spans 16 amino acids. CDR1 SGHTA and CDR2 FQGTGA come from the germline V gene. Trimming cost V 4 bases and J 2 bases, with 16 bases left between them. CDR3 nucleotide sequence: TGTGCCAGCAGCTACGGGACCAAACAACACACAGATACGCAGTATTTT. Protein product: CASSYGTKQHTDTQYF.

The chain carries TRBV7-2 and TRBJ1-2; D may be TRBD1 (5 bases). Trimming pared 3 bases from V and 6 bases from J, leaving 11 bases between. The CDR3 contains 13 residues. Germline CDR1 reads SGHTA; CDR2 reads FQGNSA. The CDR3 DNA follows: TGTGCCAGCAGCTTTCATGGGGCGCATGGCTACACCTTC. Translated: CASSFHGAHGYTF.

This clone appeared a few times. The chain combines TRBV7-9 with TRBJ2-3; 8 bases line up with TRBD2. The germline CDR1 and CDR2 sequences are SEHNR and FQNEAQ (reference sequence). The CDR3 sequence is 16 residues long. Germline trimming cut 4 bases from V and 2 bases from J; bases unmatched to any gene: 8. CDR3 region: CASSSVSGAHTDTQYF. For the CDR3, the DNA is TGTGCCAGCAGCTCAGTTAGCGGGGCTCACACAGATACGCAGTATTTT. The variable domain in full, with the rest retrieved from reference TRBV7-9 and TRBJ2-3, is DTGVSQNPRHKITKRGQNVTFRCDPISEHNRLYWYRQTLGQGPEFLTYFQNEAQLEKSRLLSDRFSAERPKGSFSTLEIQRTEQGDSAMYLCASSSVSGAHTDTQYFGPGTRLTVL.

The CDR3 sequence: CASSEYTGTFNTEAFF. The CDR3 DNA reads TGTGCCAGCAGTGAATATACAGGGACGTTCAACACTGAAGCTTTCTTT. The rearrangement links TRBV2 to TRBJ1-1, with a weak D call TRBD1 (6 bases). This CDR3 has 16 amino acids. Per germline, CDR1 SNHLY and CDR2 FYNNEI. The V end was cut by 2 bases, the J end by 2 bases, with 15 bases between.

On this clone: This sequence is one base from a far larger clone and is likely a read error. At the DNA level, this CDR3 is encoded by other sequences in the same sample as well. The chain combines TRBV20-1 with TRBJ2-7; D ambiguous. CDR3 length equals 10 residues. CDR1 is DFQATT and CDR2 is SNEGSKA in the germline V gene (reference sequence). The CDR3 sequence is CSALGYEQYF. CDR3 nucleotide sequence: TGCAGCGCCTTAGGGTACGAGCAGTACTTC.

This clone was counted a single time. The genes are TRBV4-2 and TRBJ2-1; 9 nucleotides line up with TRBD2. From germline, CDR1 is LGHNA and CDR2 YNFKEQ. The CDR3 sequence is 14 residues long. V gave up 4 bases and J gave up 7 bases; unmatched junction bases: 5. CDR3 in DNA: TGTGCCAGCAGCCCGAGACTAGCGGAAAATGAGCAGTTCTTC. Translated: CASSPRLAENEQFF.

The chain recombines TRBV29-1 with TRBJ2-2, with 9 bases that match TRBD1. In germline, CDR1 is SQVTM, CDR2 ANQGSEA. The CDR3 has 16 amino acids. V shed 6 bases, J shed 8 bases, and the junction held 16 bases outside the gene matches. The CDR3 coding sequence is TGCAGCGTCCTATCGAGGGACAGGGAAGGTAGAGGGGAGCTGTTTTTT. Protein: CSVLSRDREGRGELFF.

This rearrangement joins TRBV11-1 to TRBJ2-5; D is perhaps TRBD2 (6 bases). Per germline, CDR1 SGHAT and CDR2 FQDESV (reference sequence). The CDR3 extends over 14 amino acids. Trimming removed 2 bases from V and 4 bases from J, with 11 bases in between. The chain's CDR3 is CASSLNRRGETQYF. The CDR3 DNA sequence: TGTGCCAGCAGCTTAAACCGGAGGGGAGAGACCCAGTACTTC.

This clone has a handful of counts. The J gene is TRBJ2-5, the V gene TRBV10-2; 15 bases agree with TRBD2. Gene TRBJ2-7 matches the end of the DNA better, so the J call may be wrong. The length of the CDR3 is 16 residues. CDR1 and CDR2 (germline): WSHSY, SAAADI. This CDR3 is CASSAWTSGRVNEQYF. The CDR3 region has the DNA TGCGCCAGCAGCGCCTGGACTAGCGGGAGGGTAAACGAGCAGTACTTC.

The chain uses TRBV4-1 and TRBJ2-7, with a possible D match to TRBD2 (5 bases). The CDR3 totals 14 residues. Between the trimmed V and J ends, which lost 2 bases and 1 base, there was a span of 9 bases. Germline CDR1 MGHRA, CDR2 YSYEKL. The CDR3: CASSQWTGSYEQYF. For the CDR3, the DNA is TGCGCCAGCAGCCAATGGACGGGGTCCTACGAGCAGTACTTC.

The chain has TRBV28 and TRBJ2-3; TRBD2 agrees at 8 bases. Trimming took 8 bases from V and 7 from J; bases not matched to a gene: 14. In germline, CDR1 is MDHEN, CDR2 SYDVKM. There are 15 residues in the CDR3. CDR3 sequence: CASSQRESFFHTQYF. Here the CDR3 DNA reads TGTGCCAGCTCACAGCGGGAGAGCTTCTTCCATACGCAGTATTTT.

The CDR3: CASNGGTVDTQYF. CDR3 nucleotides: TGTGCCAGCAACGGGGGGACAGTTGATACGCAGTATTTT. The chain uses TRBV2 and TRBJ2-3; D is possibly TRBD1 or TRBD2 (7 bases each). V lost 7 bases, J lost 6 bases, and 14 bases lay in between. The germline gives CDR1 SNHLY, CDR2 FYNNEI. This CDR3 comprises 13 residues.

The rearrangement uses TRBV5-1 and TRBJ2-2; TRBD1 might be the D (5 bases). The CDR3 has 13 residues. V lost 3 bases and J lost 6, with 9 bases in between. The germline V gene encodes CDR1 SGHRS and CDR2 YFSETQ. The CDR3 bases are TGCGCCAGCAGCTCATTAGGGGCCGGGGAGCTGTTTTTT. Protein product: CASSSLGAGELFF. The full variable domain, in which reference TRBV5-1 and TRBJ2-2 provide the parts outside the CDR3, is KAGVTQTPRYLIKTRGQQVTLSCSPISGHRSVSWYQQTPGQGLQFLFEYFSETQRNKGNFPGRFSGRQFSNSRSEMNVSTLELGDSALYLCASSSLGAGELFFGEGSRLTVL.

Comments on this clone: The sample carries other DNA sequences with the same CDR3. This chain's CDR3 is CASDRDSDEQYF. CDR3 coding DNA: TGTGCCAGTGACCGGGATAGCGATGAGCAGTACTTC. The rearrangement joins TRBV2 to TRBJ2-7; perhaps TRBD2 as D (5 bases). V was trimmed by 9 bases and J by 7 bases, leaving 16 bases between them. There are 12 residues in the CDR3. Germline values: CDR1 SNHLY, CDR2 FYNNEI.

The DNA of the CDR3 is TGTGCCAGCAGCTTAGGAGTGGCGGGGGAGCTGTTTTTT. It specifies CASSLGVAGELFF. The rearrangement uses TRBV13 and TRBJ2-2; D unresolved. The V end was cut by 0 bases, the J end by 8 bases, with 7 bases between. Germline-derived CDR1 and CDR2 are PRHDT and FYEKMQ (reference sequence). The CDR3 contains 13 residues.

Remarks on this clone: The sample has other DNA sequences that encode this CDR3 too. The chain is built from TRBV19 and TRBJ2-1; 9 bases agree with TRBD1. CDR1 and CDR2 from the germline V gene are LNHDA and SQIVND (reference sequence). V gave up 3 bases and J gave up 2 bases; unmatched junction bases: 5. The CDR3 consists of 16 residues. The CDR3: CASSIGTGIPYNEQFF. The CDR3 DNA reads TGTGCCAGTAGTATTGGGACAGGGATCCCCTACAATGAGCAGTTCTTC. Using reference TRBV19 and TRBJ2-1 for the parts outside the CDR3, the full variable domain is DGGITQSPKYLFRKEGQNVTLSCEQNLNHDAMYWYRQDPGQGLRLIYYSQIVNDFQKGDIAEGYSVSREKKESFPLTVTSAQKNPTAFYLCASSIGTGIPYNEQFFGPGTRLTVL.

This rearrangement joins TRBV19 to TRBJ2-7; D tentatively reads TRBD1 or TRBD2 (6 bases each). The germline V gene has CDR1 LNHDA and CDR2 SQIVND (reference sequence). Deletions cut 9 bases from V and 7 bases from J, with 13 bases between. This CDR3 is built from 11 residues. CDR3 sequence: CASEQGGEQYF. CDR3 nucleotides: TGTGCCAGCGAACAGGGAGGAGAGCAGTACTTC.

V and J are TRBV7-9 and TRBJ2-1; 10 bases are shared with TRBD2. From germline, CDR1 is SEHNR and CDR2 FQNEAQ (reference sequence). Trimming at V came to 5 bases and at J to 6 bases, leaving 7 bases not matched to a gene. There are 15 residues in the CDR3. The CDR3, as DNA: TGTGCCAGCAGCCCACCGGGACTAGCGCCCAATGAGCAGTTCTTC. This codes for CASSPPGLAPNEQFF.

The table lists this clone with many counts. Other DNA variants within this sample encode the same CDR3. The chain is built from TRBV30 and TRBJ2-7; TRBD2 might be the D (5 bases). Germline CDR1 is GTSNPN and CDR2 is SVGIG (reference sequence). CDR3 size: 13 residues. V was shortened by 0 bases and J by 2 bases, with 8 bases between the two germline ends. The CDR3 reads CAWSVPEAYEQYF. In DNA, the CDR3 is TGTGCCTGGAGTGTCCCGGAGGCCTACGAGCAGTACTTC. Together with reference TRBV30 and TRBJ2-7, the CDR3 gives the full variable domain: SQTIHQWPATLVQPVGSPLSLECTVEGTSNPNLYWYRQAAGRGLQLLFYSVGIGQISSEVPQNLSASRPQDRQFILSSKKLLLSDSGFYLCAWSVPEAYEQYFGPGTRLTVT.

The genes are TRBV28 and TRBJ1-2, with 11 nucleotides matching TRBD1. Germline V gene lookup returns CDR1 MDHEN and CDR2 SYDVKM. The V and J ends lost 1 base and 4 bases, in that order; junction bases with no gene match: 11. The CDR3 runs 18 residues. The CDR3 region has the DNA TGTGCCAGCAGTTTATATGGTGTGGGACAGGGGGAAATCTATGGCTACACCTTC. It codes for CASSLYGVGQGEIYGYTF.

The chain has TRBV15 and TRBJ2-5; 7 bases match TRBD1. V shed 4 bases and J 11 bases; nucleotides not matched to a gene: 19. The CDR3 totals 16 residues. Germline loops: CDR1 LNHNV, CDR2 YYDKDF (reference sequence). CDR3 sequence (DNA): TGTGCCACCAGCAAGGGCTTCTACAGGGGCGCCGCTGAGCAGTACTTC. Protein: CATSKGFYRGAAEQYF.

This clone was recorded at least ten times. The same CDR3 arises from other DNA sequences in this sample as well. This sequence joins TRBV7-2 and TRBJ2-7, with TRBD1 matching 8 bases. Per the germline V gene, CDR1 is SGHTA and CDR2 is FQGNSA. After removal of 0 bases from V and 1 base from J, the junction contained 14 bases not matched to a gene. This CDR3 contains 19 residues. This chain's CDR3 is CASSLAVRTGGLGSYEQYF. CDR3 DNA sequence: TGTGCCAGCAGCTTAGCGGTGAGAACAGGGGGACTGGGGTCCTACGAGCAGTACTTC. The entire variable domain, with the rest obtained from reference TRBV7-2 and TRBJ2-7, is as follows: GAGVSQSPSNKVTEKGKDVELRCDPISGHTALYWYRQSLGQGLEFLIYFQGNSAPDKSGLPSDRFSAERTGGSVSTLTIQRTQQEDSAVYLCASSLAVRTGGLGSYEQYFGPGTRLTVT.

This rearrangement joins TRBV30 to TRBJ2-2; 8 positions agree with TRBD2. Germline-derived CDR1 and CDR2 are GTSNPN and SVGIG (reference sequence). The junction had 16 bases not matched to a gene; V was cut back by 3 bases and J by 4 bases. This CDR3 spans 18 amino acids. This chain's CDR3 is CAWSALAGLGHGTGELFF. For the CDR3, the DNA is TGTGCCTGGAGCGCCCTAGCGGGCCTGGGGCACGGCACCGGGGAGCTGTTTTTT.

The rearrangement joins TRBV30 to TRBJ2-1; D might be TRBD2 (5 bases). Trimming pared 5 bases from V and 1 base from J, leaving 15 bases between. The CDR3 sequence is 15 residues long. CDR1 and CDR2 from the germline V gene are GTSNPN and SVGIG (reference sequence). CDR3 amino acids: CAWDKVSGSYNEQFF. For the CDR3, the DNA is TGTGCCTGGGATAAGGTCAGCGGATCCTACAATGAGCAGTTCTTC.

V usage is TRBV9 and J usage is TRBJ2-2; D is ambiguous. V was clipped by 0 bases and J by 6 bases, with 15 bases between them. This CDR3 is 16 amino acids long. CDR1 is SGDLS and CDR2 is YYNGEE in the germline V gene. This CDR3 reads CASSVAETPRPGELFF. The CDR3 coding sequence is TGTGCCAGCAGCGTAGCGGAGACCCCCCGACCCGGGGAGCTGTTTTTT.

With respect to this clone: Only one base separates this from a far larger clonotype, so it likely reflects a read error. The chain joins TRBV30 to TRBJ2-5; no clear D. The CDR3 extends over 12 amino acids. CDR1 GTSNPN and CDR2 SVGIG come from the germline V gene (reference sequence). The CDR3, as DNA: TGTGCCTGGGGTCGACACCTCTACGAGCAGCACTTC. Protein: CAWGRHLYEQHF.

This sequence joins TRBV5-4 and TRBJ2-5; 7 bases are shared with TRBD1. V trimming: 4 bases; J trimming: 5 bases; junction bases outside the gene matches: 5. The CDR3 consists of 13 residues. The V gene's germline CDR1 is SGHNT and CDR2 YYREEE (reference sequence). The CDR3 loop reads CASSPTGFETQYF. The CDR3 nucleotides are TGTGCCAGCAGCCCGACAGGGTTTGAGACCCAGTACTTC.

This clone was found once. The chain recombines TRBV28 with TRBJ1-1; 8 bases fit TRBD1. Germline-derived CDR1 and CDR2 are MDHEN and SYDVKM. After removal of 7 bases from V and 9 bases from J, the junction contained 7 bases not matched to a gene. The length of the CDR3 is 12 residues. The CDR3 nucleotides are TGTGCCAGCACCTCAGGGGGCCGCCAAGCTTTCTTT. Protein sequence: CASTSGGRQAFF.

The genes are TRBV30 and TRBJ1-6, with D perhaps TRBD1 (5 bases). The CDR3 runs 14 residues. Germline V lookup: CDR1 GTSNPN, CDR2 SVGIG (reference sequence). V was cut by 1 base and J by 14 bases, with 18 bases left in between. As DNA, the CDR3 is TGTGCCTGGAGTGGTGGGGCCGGGATTGGATCCCTCCACTTT. It encodes CAWSGGAGIGSLHF.

V and J are TRBV28 and TRBJ1-2, with D perhaps TRBD1 (5 bases). The CDR3 runs 12 residues. Trimming removed 6 bases from V and 3 bases from J, with 8 bases in between. CDR1 MDHEN and CDR2 SYDVKM come from the germline V gene. In nucleotides, the CDR3 is TGTGCCAGCAGAACAGGTTACTATGGCTACACCTTC. This sequence encodes CASRTGYYGYTF.

This clone was seen a few times. The chain links TRBV6-1 to TRBJ2-3; TRBD1 might be the D (5 bases). CDR3 length: 12 residues. Germline lookup yields CDR1 MNHNS and CDR2 SASEGT. Trimming removed 11 bases at V and 0 bases at J, with 9 bases between. CDR3 DNA sequence: TGTGCCGGGCAGGGTAGCACAGATACGCAGTATTTT. As protein: CAGQGSTDTQYF.